Sequencing of this T cell receptor (beta chain) was carried out in a study of cytomegalovirus exposure and HLA in healthy donors. Samples came from healthy bone marrow donors. Use of 60 Vbeta and 13 Jbeta primers characterized the PCR. Using immunoSEQ multiplex PCR, the repertoire was profiled, and TCRdb retains in-frame clones only, with some absent. This table holds about 170,000 clones, approximately 71% found once. Between the trimmed V and J ends, which lost 1 base and 5 bases, there was a span of 6 bases. Germline CDR1 reads SGHRS; CDR2 reads YFSETQ. The CDR3 sequence is 12 residues long. The receptor comes from a woman between 18 and 29 years old in good health and CMV-seropositive. This chain joins TRBV5-1 and TRBJ2-5; D is unresolved. Sequencing was done on a sample of PBMCs. CDR3 amino acids: CASSLSQETQYF. The CDR3, as DNA: TGCGCCAGCAGCTTGTCGCAGGAGACCCAGTACTTC.